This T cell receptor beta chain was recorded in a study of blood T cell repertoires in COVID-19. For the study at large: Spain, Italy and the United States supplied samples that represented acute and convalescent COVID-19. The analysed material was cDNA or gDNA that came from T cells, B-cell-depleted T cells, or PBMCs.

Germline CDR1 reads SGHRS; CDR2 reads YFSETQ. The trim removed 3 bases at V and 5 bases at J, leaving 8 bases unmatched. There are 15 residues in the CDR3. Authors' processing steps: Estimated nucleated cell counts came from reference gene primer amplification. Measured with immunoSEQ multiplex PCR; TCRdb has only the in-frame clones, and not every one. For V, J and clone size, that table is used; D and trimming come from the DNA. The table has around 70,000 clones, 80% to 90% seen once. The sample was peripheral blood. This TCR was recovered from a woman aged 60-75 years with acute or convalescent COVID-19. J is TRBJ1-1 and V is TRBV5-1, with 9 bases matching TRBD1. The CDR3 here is CASSSLTGGWTEAFF. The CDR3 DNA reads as TGCGCCAGCAGCTCCCTTACAGGGGGCTGGACTGAAGCTTTCTTT.